Each of the 17 T cell receptor beta chains below was sequenced from the same sample in a study of cytomegalovirus exposure and HLA in healthy donors. PCR amplification relied on 60 Vbeta primers (plus 13 Jbeta primers). Produced via immunoSEQ multiplex PCR; TCRdb's table is partial and in-frame only. There are around 260,000 clones in the sample; approximately 80% occur only once, and 0.3% to 0.35% lies in the top ten. Sequenced: PBMCs. The receptors come from a girl between 2 and 10 years old in good health and CMV-seronegative.

V is TRBV9 and J is TRBJ1-3; no firm D call. This CDR3 comprises 12 residues. V gave up 6 bases and J gave up 3 bases, with 7 bases separating them. CDR1 is SGDLS and CDR2 is YYNGEE in the germline V gene. Here the CDR3 reads CASKSNGNTIYF. The CDR3 nucleotides are TGTGCCAGCAAAAGCAATGGAAACACCATATATTTT.

The V gene is TRBV28, the J gene TRBJ1-5; no reliable D call. Germline V CDR1 and CDR2: MDHEN, SYDVKM. The CDR3 totals 12 residues. Deletions cut 6 bases from V and 4 bases from J, with 7 bases between. CDR3 region: CASSPTNQPQHF. The DNA of the CDR3 is TGTGCCAGCAGCCCTACGAATCAGCCCCAGCATTTT.

This clone was seen a few times. The chain joins TRBV18 to TRBJ2-2; TRBD1 is a possible D gene (5 bases). The V end was cut by 6 bases, the J end by 1 base, with 12 bases between. Per germline, CDR1 KGHSH and CDR2 LQKENI. This CDR3 is built from 15 residues. CDR3 DNA: TGTGCCAGCTCTCCCGGCCAGGGGAACACCGGGGAGCTGTTTTTT. Translated, it gives CASSPGQGNTGELFF.

The gene calls are TRBV6-5 and TRBJ2-2, with a possible D match to TRBD1 (5 bases). Trimming took off 0 bases at V and 1 base at J, with 9 bases between the two ends. The CDR3 sequence is 16 residues long. Germline V gene lookup returns CDR1 MNHEY and CDR2 SVGAGI. CDR3: CASSYSYGQNTGELFF. The CDR3 DNA follows: TGTGCCAGCAGTTACTCCTACGGACAGAACACCGGGGAGCTGTTTTTT.

The chain has TRBV28 and TRBJ1-6, with D possibly TRBD1 on 6 matching bases. With 6 bases removed from V and 0 bases from J, the gap between germline ends came to 15 bases. CDR1 and CDR2 from the germline V gene are MDHEN and SYDVKM. The CDR3 contains 17 residues. CDR3 sequence: CASSPDRKSSYNSPLHF. CDR3 DNA sequence: TGTGCCAGCAGCCCTGACAGGAAAAGCTCCTATAATTCACCCCTCCACTTT.

The V gene is TRBV7-9, the J gene TRBJ1-1, with D perhaps TRBD1 (5 bases). Between the trimmed V and J ends, which lost 2 bases and 4 bases, there was a span of 23 bases. Looked up from germline, CDR1 is SEHNR and CDR2 is FQNEAQ (reference sequence). The CDR3 runs 18 residues. The CDR3 DNA follows: TGTGCCAGCAGCTTATATAGCGGGAATCAGGGTCTAGGCACTGAAGCTTTCTTT. Translated, it gives CASSLYSGNQGLGTEAFF.

The chain uses TRBV7-9 and TRBJ2-1; 8 bases agree with TRBD1. Germline V gene data show CDR1 as SEHNR and CDR2 as FQNEAQ (reference sequence). The CDR3 runs 14 residues. The trim removed 5 bases at V and 6 bases at J, leaving 6 bases unmatched. The CDR3 DNA reads as TGTGCCAGCAGCCCATGGGACAGGATCAATGAGCAGTTCTTC. Translation gives CASSPWDRINEQFF. The whole variable domain, remainder taken from reference TRBV7-9 and TRBJ2-1, is DTGVSQNPRHKITKRGQNVTFRCDPISEHNRLYWYRQTLGQGPEFLTYFQNEAQLEKSRLLSDRFSAERPKGSFSTLEIQRTEQGDSAMYLCASSPWDRINEQFFGPGTRLTVL.

V is TRBV13 and J is TRBJ2-5; the D gene is possibly TRBD2 (7 bases). The germline CDR1 and CDR2 sequences are PRHDT and FYEKMQ (reference sequence). Trimming left V 5 bases short and J 2 bases short, with 15 bases between. This CDR3 contains 15 residues. Here the CDR3 reads CASSIQGGGQETQYF. CDR3 DNA sequence: TGTGCCAGCAGCATTCAGGGAGGGGGGCAAGAGACCCAGTACTTC.

This chain links TRBV19 with TRBJ2-1, with TRBD2 matching 11 bases. The J segment lost 6 bases and the V segment lost 7 bases, leaving 5 bases of the junction unmatched. The CDR3 is made up of 14 amino acids. From germline, CDR1 is LNHDA and CDR2 SQIVND (reference sequence). CDR3: CASTSGGPVNEQFF. CDR3 DNA: TGTGCCAGTACTAGCGGGGGGCCAGTCAATGAGCAGTTCTTC.

Comments on this clone: A read error may produce the germline difference seen at one junction end. The chain has TRBV15 and TRBJ1-5; 12 positions agree with TRBD1. The germline gives CDR1 LNHNV, CDR2 YYDKDF (reference sequence). The CDR3 is 17 residues long. This CDR3 is CATSLGTGGDSHQPQHF. In DNA form, the CDR3 reads TGTGCCACCAGCCTCGGGACAGGGGGCGATAGCCATCAGCCCCAGCATTTT. The whole variable domain, filled in from reference TRBV15 and TRBJ1-5, reads DAMVIQNPRYQVTQFGKPVTLSCSQTLNHNVMYWYQQKSSQAPKLLFHYYDKDFNNEADTPDNFQSRRPNTSFCFLDIRSPGLGDTAMYLCATSLGTGGDSHQPQHFGDGTRLSIL.

The chain combines TRBV4-2 with TRBJ1-2; 10 nucleotides line up with TRBD1. The V segment lost 3 bases and the J segment 6 bases; nucleotides outside the gene matches: 10. From germline, CDR1 is LGHNA and CDR2 YNFKEQ. This CDR3 has 16 residues. CDR3 bases: TGTGCCAGCAGCCATGGGACAGGGGTTGTTCAAAATGGCTACACCTTC. The encoded protein is CASSHGTGVVQNGYTF.

The chain combines TRBV10-1 with TRBJ2-1; 9 nucleotides line up with TRBD2. The CDR3 has 16 amino acids. The V gene end was trimmed by 4 bases and the J gene end by 3 bases; junction bases not matched to a gene: 7. CDR1 WNHNN and CDR2 SYGVQD come from the germline V gene (reference sequence). The CDR3 here is CASSGSAGGGYNEQFF. The CDR3 DNA reads TGCGCCAGCAGTGGATCGGCGGGAGGGGGCTACAATGAGCAGTTCTTC.

The V call is TRBV6-5, the J call TRBJ2-7; possible D gene TRBD2, 6 bases. The CDR3 is made up of 15 amino acids. Germline-derived CDR1 and CDR2 are MNHEY and SVGAGI. V was cut by 10 bases and J by 5 bases, with 24 bases left in between. The CDR3 loop reads CATRPRGTYNDEQYF. The CDR3 nucleotides are TGTGCCACCAGGCCACGAGGGACTTATAATGACGAGCAGTACTTC.

In its sample, this clone was seen once. The rearrangement links TRBV7-9 to TRBJ1-2; no clear D gene. Germline lookup yields CDR1 SEHNR and CDR2 FQNEAQ (reference sequence). The CDR3 covers 13 residues. The V end was cut by 5 bases, the J end by 7 bases, with 14 bases between. CDR3 in amino acids: CASSLDSRAGYTF. The CDR3 DNA reads as TGTGCCAGCAGCCTCGACTCGCGGGCTGGCTACACCTTC.

This chain links TRBV4-2 with TRBJ2-2, with D tentatively TRBD1 (5 bases). Germline values: CDR1 LGHNA, CDR2 YNFKEQ. The ends were cut back, 0 bases at V and 5 bases at J, with 16 bases in the middle. CDR3 length: 17 residues. CDR3 sequence (DNA): TGTGCCAGCAGCCAAGAAGCACTCAGGGTCGGGACCGGGGAGCTGTTTTTT. Translation gives CASSQEALRVGTGELFF.

The CDR3 sequence: CASSHPREGAAYNEQFF. The CDR3 DNA reads TGCGCCAGCAGCCACCCACGTGAGGGGGCTGCCTACAATGAGCAGTTCTTC. The chain is built from TRBV4-1 and TRBJ2-1, with 7 bases lining up with TRBD1. CDR3 length: 17 amino acids. CDR1 is MGHRA and CDR2 is YSYEKL in the germline V gene. Trimming took 3 bases from V and 2 from J; bases not matched to a gene: 10.

The chain uses TRBV20-1 and TRBJ2-7; D not resolved. This CDR3 has 11 amino acids. Trimming pared 0 bases from V and 3 bases from J, leaving 3 bases between. Germline assignment: CDR1 DFQATT and CDR2 SNEGSKA (reference sequence). The CDR3 bases are TGCAGTGCTAGAGATTACTACGAGCAGTACTTC. Translating it yields CSARDYYEQYF.